This T cell receptor beta chain was sequenced for a study of T cell repertoires in cytomegalovirus infection. Whole-study context: Signatures in public TCR beta sequences pointed to both CMV infection and matching HLA type. Study-wide results and limits: Ex vivo responses were dominated by HLA-C-restricted CMV-specific TCR beta clonotypes.

A note on this clonotype: Its target is unknown.

The CDR3 loop spans 15 amino acids. V trimming: 5 bases; J trimming: 3 bases; junction bases outside the gene matches: 3. The germline gives CDR1 SEHNR, CDR2 FQNEAQ (reference sequence). TCRdb called the reads again in MiXCR, with one record for every CDR3 protein. The sample shows around 100,000 distinct CDR3 sequences, about 22% of them seen only once. This receptor was taken from a human donor in good health (CMV status not recorded). Some clones in this sample may be carry-over from other donors' samples. The sequenced sample consisted of CD8+ T cells from PBMCs. The gene calls are TRBV7-9 and TRBJ2-1, with 11 nucleotides matching TRBD2. In DNA, the CDR3 is TGTGCCAGCAGCATGGGACTAGCGGACTACAATGAGCAGTTCTTC. Its protein product is CASSMGLADYNEQFF.